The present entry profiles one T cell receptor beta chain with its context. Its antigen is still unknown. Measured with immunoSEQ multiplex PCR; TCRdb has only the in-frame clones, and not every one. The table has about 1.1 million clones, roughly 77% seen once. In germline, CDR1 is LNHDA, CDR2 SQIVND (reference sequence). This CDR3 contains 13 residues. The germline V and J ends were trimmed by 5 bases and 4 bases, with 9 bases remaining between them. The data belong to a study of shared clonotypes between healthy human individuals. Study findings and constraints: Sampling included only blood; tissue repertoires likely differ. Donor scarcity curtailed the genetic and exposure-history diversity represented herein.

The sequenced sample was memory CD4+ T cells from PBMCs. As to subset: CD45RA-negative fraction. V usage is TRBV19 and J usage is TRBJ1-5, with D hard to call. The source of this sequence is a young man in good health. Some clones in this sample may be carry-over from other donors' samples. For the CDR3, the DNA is TGTGCCAGTAGTTTCGCAGCTAATCAGCCCCAGCATTTT. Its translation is CASSFAANQPQHF.